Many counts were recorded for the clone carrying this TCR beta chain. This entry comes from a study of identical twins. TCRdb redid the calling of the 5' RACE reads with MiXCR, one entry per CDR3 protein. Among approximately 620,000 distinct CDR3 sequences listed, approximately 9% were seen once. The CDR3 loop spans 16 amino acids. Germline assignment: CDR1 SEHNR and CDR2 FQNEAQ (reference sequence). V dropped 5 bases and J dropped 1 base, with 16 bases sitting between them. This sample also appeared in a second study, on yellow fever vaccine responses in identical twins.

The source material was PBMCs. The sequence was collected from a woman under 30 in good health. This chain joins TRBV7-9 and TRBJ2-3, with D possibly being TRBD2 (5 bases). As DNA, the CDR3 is TGTGCCAGCAGCGACTTGGGTGCGGAGGGCACAGATACGCAGTATTTT. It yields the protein CASSDLGAEGTDTQYF.